This TCR beta chain was captured by sequencing in a study of CD8 T cells in Susac syndrome. The RNA, roughly 0.5 to 1 ug, was put through reverse transcription using random hexamers. TCR beta CDR3 was amplified by immunoSEQ covering 54 Vbeta and 13 Jbeta. TCRdb fed the immunoSEQ multiplex PCR reads into MiXCR, producing one record per CDR3 protein. Among under 250,000 distinct CDR3 sequences listed, around 93% were seen once. Regarding this clonotype: Its antigen is not known.

CDR1 SEHNR and CDR2 FQNEAQ come from the germline V gene (reference sequence). CDR3 length equals 15 residues. The V end lost 0 bases, the J end lost 4 bases, and 12 bases lay between the germline ends. Study-wide points: Regarding the TCR sequencing and HLA analysis, the study admitted that a relatively small number of individuals were involved.

Relapsing-remitting disease, either stable or active, was present in the treatment-naive patients who were the multiple sclerosis controls. TEMRA cells were FACS-enriched, while CD8+ and CD4+ T cells were negatively isolated. Specimen: CD4+ T cells from PBMCs. This clonotype was sampled from a human donor with multiple sclerosis. The chain links TRBV7-9 to TRBJ1-2; the D gene is possibly TRBD1 (5 bases). CDR3 coding DNA: TGTGCCAGCAGCTTAGCAGGGGTGATTGGCTATGGCTACACCTTC. This translates into CASSLAGVIGYGYTF.